This TCR beta chain was retrieved from a study of blood T cell repertoires in COVID-19. Across the whole study: Sources were T cells, B-cell-depleted T cells, or PBMCs; the material itself was cDNA or gDNA.

The assay was immunoSEQ multiplex PCR, and TCRdb's table has in-frame clones only and misses some. The table includes about 190,000 clones, 76% detected once. V lost 2 bases to trimming and J lost 7 bases, with 17 bases between them. This CDR3 contains 16 residues. From germline, CDR1 is MNHEY and CDR2 SMNVEV (reference sequence). Assignments of participants to cohorts depended upon their own reported clinical history. This clone was seen only a few times. This TCR derives from a woman aged 45-65 years with acute COVID-19. The sequenced material came from PBMCs or T cells enriched from blood (not recorded which). The chain has TRBV27 and TRBJ1-4; the D gene is possibly TRBD1 (6 bases). Here the CDR3 reads CASSLREGGRGEKLFF. In DNA, the CDR3 is TGTGCCAGCAGTTTACGGGAGGGGGGTCGGGGTGAAAAACTGTTTTTT.